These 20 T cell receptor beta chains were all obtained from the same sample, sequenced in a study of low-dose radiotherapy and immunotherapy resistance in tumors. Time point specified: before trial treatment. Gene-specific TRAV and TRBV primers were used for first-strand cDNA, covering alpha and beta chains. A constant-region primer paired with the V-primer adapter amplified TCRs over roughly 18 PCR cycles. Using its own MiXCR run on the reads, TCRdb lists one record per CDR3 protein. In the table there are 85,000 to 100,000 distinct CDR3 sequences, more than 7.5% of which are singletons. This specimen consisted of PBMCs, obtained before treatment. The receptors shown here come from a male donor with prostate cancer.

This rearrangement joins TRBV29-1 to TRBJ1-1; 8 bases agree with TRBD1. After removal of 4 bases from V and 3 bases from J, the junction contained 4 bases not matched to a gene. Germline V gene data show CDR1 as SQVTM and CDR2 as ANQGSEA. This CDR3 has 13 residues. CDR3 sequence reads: CSVGPTGDTEAFF. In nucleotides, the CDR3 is TGCAGCGTTGGCCCGACAGGGGACACTGAAGCTTTCTTT.

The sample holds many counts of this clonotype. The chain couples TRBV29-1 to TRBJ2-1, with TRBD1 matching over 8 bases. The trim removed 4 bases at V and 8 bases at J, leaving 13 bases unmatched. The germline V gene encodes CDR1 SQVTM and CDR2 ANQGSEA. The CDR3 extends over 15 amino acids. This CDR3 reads CSVALGTGRGDEQFF. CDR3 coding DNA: TGCAGCGTTGCGTTAGGGACAGGCCGTGGCGATGAGCAGTTCTTC.

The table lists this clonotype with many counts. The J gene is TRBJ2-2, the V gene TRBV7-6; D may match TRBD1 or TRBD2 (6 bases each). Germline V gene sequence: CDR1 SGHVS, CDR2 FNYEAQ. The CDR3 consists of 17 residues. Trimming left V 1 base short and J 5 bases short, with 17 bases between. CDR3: CASSLGGALAGTGELFF. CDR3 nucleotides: TGTGCCAGCAGCTTAGGGGGGGCGCTAGCAGGGACCGGGGAGCTGTTTTTT.

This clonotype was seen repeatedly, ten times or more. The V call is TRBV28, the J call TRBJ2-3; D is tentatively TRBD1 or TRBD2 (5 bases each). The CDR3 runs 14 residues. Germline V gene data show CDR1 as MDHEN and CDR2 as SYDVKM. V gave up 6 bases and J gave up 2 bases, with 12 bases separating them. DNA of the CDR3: TGTGCCAGCAGCCGGGACCGAAACACAGATACGCAGTATTTT. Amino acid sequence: CASSRDRNTDTQYF.

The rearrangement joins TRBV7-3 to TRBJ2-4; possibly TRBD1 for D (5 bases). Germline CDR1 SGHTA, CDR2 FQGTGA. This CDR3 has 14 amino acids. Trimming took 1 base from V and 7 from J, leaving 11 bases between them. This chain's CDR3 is CASSLNGANNIQYF. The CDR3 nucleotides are TGTGCCAGCAGCTTAAATGGGGCGAACAACATTCAGTACTTC. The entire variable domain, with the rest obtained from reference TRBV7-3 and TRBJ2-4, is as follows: GAGVSQTPSNKVTEKGKYVELRCDPISGHTALYWYRQSLGQGPEFLIYFQGTGAADDSGLPNDRFFAVRPEGSVSTLKIQRTERGDSAVYLCASSLNGANNIQYFGAGTRLSVL.

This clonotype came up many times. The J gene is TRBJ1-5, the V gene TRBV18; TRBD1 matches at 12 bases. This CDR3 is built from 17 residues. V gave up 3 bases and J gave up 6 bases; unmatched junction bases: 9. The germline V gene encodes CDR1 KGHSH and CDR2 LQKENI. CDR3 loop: CASSPPTGTGGGQPQHF. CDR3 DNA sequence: TGTGCCAGCTCACCGCCAACCGGGACAGGGGGCGGTCAGCCCCAGCATTTT.

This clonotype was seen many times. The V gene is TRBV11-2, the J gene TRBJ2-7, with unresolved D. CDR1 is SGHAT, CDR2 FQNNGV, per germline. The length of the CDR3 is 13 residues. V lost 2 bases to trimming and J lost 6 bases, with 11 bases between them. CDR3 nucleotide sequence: TGTGCCAGCAGCTTATCACAAGTAGGCGAGCAGTACTTC. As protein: CASSLSQVGEQYF.

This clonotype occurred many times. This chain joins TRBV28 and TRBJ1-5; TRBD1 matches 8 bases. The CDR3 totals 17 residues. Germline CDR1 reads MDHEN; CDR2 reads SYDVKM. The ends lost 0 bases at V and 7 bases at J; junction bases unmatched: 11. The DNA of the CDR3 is TGTGCCAGCAGTTTATGGCTAGGGCAGGGGGCCGGGCAGCCCCAGCATTTT. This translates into CASSLWLGQGAGQPQHF.

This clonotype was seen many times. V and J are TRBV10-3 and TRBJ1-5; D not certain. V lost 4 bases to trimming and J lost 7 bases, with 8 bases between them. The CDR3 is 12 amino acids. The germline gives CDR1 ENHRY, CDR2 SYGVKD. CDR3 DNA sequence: TGTGCCATCAGTGGACCGAAACAGCCCCAGCATTTT. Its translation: CAISGPKQPQHF.

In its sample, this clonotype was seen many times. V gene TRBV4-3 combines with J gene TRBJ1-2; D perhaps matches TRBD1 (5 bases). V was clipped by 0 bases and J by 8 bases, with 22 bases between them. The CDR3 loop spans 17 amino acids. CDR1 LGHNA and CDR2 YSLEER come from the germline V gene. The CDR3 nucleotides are TGCGCCAGCAGCCAAGATCTCTTGGTAGACAGACTGGGGGGCTACACCTTC. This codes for CASSQDLLVDRLGGYTF.

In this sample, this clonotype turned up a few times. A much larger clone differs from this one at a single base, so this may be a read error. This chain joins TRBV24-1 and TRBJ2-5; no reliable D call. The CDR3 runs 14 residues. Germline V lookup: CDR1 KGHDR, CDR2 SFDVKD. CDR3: CATSDPLYQEAQYF. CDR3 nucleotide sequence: TGTGCCACCAGTGATCCCTTGTACCAAGAGGCCCAGTACTTC.

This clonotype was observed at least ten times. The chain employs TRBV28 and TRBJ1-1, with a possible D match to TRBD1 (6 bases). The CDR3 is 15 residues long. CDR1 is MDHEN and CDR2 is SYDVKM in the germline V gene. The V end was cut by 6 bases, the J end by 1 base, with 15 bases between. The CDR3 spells CASRITGTKNTEAFF. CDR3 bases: TGTGCCAGCAGAATCACCGGGACAAAGAACACTGAAGCTTTCTTT.

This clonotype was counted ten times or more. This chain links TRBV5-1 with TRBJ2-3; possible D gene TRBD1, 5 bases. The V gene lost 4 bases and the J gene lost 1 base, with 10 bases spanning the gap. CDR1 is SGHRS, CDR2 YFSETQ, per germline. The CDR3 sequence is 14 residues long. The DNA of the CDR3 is TGCGCCAGCAGCATAACAGGAGGCACAGATACGCAGTATTTT. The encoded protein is CASSITGGTDTQYF. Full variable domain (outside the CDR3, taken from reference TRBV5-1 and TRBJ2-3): KAGVTQTPRYLIKTRGQQVTLSCSPISGHRSVSWYQQTPGQGLQFLFEYFSETQRNKGNFPGRFSGRQFSNSRSEMNVSTLELGDSALYLCASSITGGTDTQYFGPGTRLTVL.

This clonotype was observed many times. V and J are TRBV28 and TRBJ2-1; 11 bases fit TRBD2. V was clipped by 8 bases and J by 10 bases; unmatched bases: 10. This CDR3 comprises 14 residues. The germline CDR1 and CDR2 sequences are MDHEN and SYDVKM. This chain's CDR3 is CASLYGTSGTEQFF. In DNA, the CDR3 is TGTGCCAGCCTTTACGGGACTAGCGGTACGGAGCAGTTCTTC. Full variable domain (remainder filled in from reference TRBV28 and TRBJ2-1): DVKVTQSSRYLVKRTGEKVFLECVQDMDHENMFWYRQDPGLGLRLIYFSYDVKMKEKGDIPEGYSVSREKKERFSLILESASTNQTSMYLCASLYGTSGTEQFFGPGTRLTVL.

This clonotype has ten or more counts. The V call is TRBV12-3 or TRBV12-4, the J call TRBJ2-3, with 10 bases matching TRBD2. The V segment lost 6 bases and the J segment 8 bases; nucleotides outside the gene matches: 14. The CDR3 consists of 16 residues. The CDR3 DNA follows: TGTGCCAGCAGACCCGTAGGGCTAGCGGGAGTTCGTACGCAGTATTTT. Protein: CASRPVGLAGVRTQYF.

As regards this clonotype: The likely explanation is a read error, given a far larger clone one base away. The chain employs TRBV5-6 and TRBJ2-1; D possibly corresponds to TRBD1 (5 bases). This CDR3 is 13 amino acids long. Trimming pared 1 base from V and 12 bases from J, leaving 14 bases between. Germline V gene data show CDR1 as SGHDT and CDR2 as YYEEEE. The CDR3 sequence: CASSLNQGFAQFF. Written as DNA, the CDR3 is TGTGCCAGCAGCTTGAACCAGGGCTTCGCGCAGTTCTTC.

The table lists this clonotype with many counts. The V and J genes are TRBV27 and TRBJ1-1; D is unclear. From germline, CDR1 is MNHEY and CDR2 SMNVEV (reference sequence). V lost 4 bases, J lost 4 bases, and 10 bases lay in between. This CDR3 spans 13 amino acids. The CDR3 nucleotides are TGTGCCAGCAGTTGGCGGACTTCCACTGAAGCTTTCTTT. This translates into CASSWRTSTEAFF.

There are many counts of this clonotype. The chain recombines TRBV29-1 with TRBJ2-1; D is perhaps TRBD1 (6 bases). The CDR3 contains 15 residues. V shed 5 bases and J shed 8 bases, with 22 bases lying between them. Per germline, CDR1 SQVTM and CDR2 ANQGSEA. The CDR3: CSVRGQGSKSHEQFF. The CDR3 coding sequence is TGCAGCGTTCGAGGGCAGGGGAGCAAAAGCCATGAGCAGTTCTTC.

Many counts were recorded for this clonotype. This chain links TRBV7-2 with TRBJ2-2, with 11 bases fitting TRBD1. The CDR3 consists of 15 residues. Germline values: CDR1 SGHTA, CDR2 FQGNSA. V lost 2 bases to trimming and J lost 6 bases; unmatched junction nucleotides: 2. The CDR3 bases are TGTGCCAGCAGCTTAACGGGACAGGGGGCCGGGGAGCTGTTTTTT. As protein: CASSLTGQGAGELFF.

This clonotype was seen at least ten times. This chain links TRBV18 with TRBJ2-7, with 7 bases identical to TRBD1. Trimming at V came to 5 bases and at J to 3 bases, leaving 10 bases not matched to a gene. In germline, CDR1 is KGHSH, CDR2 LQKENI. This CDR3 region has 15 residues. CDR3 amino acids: CASSYETDRVYEQYF. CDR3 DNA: TGTGCCAGCTCATACGAAACCGACAGGGTCTACGAGCAGTACTTC.